This entry lists 22 T cell receptor beta chains sequenced from one sample in a study of T cell responses to AZD1222 COVID-19 vaccine. Profiling relied on immunoSEQ multiplex PCR, and the TCRdb table lists in-frame clones only, not all of them. The repertoire consists of 90,000 to 100,000 clones, with 75% to 90% occurring once and the leading ten covering more than 3.5%. This specimen was peripheral blood, taken 28 days after the second AZD1222 dose. Receptors were obtained from an adult who received the AZD1222 COVID-19 vaccine.

The genes are TRBV9 and TRBJ2-1; a weak D match, TRBD1 (6 bases). With 4 bases removed from V and 7 bases from J, the gap between germline ends came to 9 bases. The CDR3 length is 12 residues. The germline V gene encodes CDR1 SGDLS and CDR2 YYNGEE. The CDR3 region is CASSIRGNEQFF. The CDR3 nucleotides are TGTGCCAGCAGCATTAGGGGGAATGAGCAGTTCTTC. The full variable domain, its missing parts supplied by reference TRBV9 and TRBJ2-1, is DSGVTQTPKHLITATGQRVTLRCSPRSGDLSVYWYQQSLDQGLQFLIQYYNGEERAKGNILERFSAQQFPDLHSELNLSSLELGDSALYFCASSIRGNEQFFGPGTRLTVL.

V is TRBV18 and J is TRBJ1-2; D is uncertain. V was shortened by 3 bases and J by 0 bases, with 8 bases between the two germline ends. The CDR3 extends over 14 amino acids. The germline CDR1 and CDR2 sequences are KGHSH and LQKENI. CDR3 amino acids: CASSPRTSNYGYTF. CDR3 nucleotides: TGTGCCAGCTCACCTAGGACGTCTAACTATGGCTACACCTTC.

This chain links TRBV6-2 or TRBV6-3 with TRBJ2-7; the D is unclear. V dropped 5 bases and J dropped 2 bases, with 16 bases sitting between them. This CDR3 has 15 amino acids. From germline, CDR1 is MNHEY and CDR2 SVGEGT. DNA of the CDR3: TGTGCCAGCAGTCACTGGGCCGTGCCGACCTACGAGCAGTACTTC. Its translation is CASSHWAVPTYEQYF.

The chain carries TRBV25-1 and TRBJ2-7; 9 bases line up with TRBD2. This CDR3 is built from 16 residues. After removal of 2 bases from V and 2 bases from J, the junction contained 7 bases not matched to a gene. Germline CDR1 and CDR2: MGHDK and SYGVNS. CDR3 residues: CASSERASGTPYEQYF. The CDR3 DNA reads TGTGCCAGCAGTGAACGGGCTAGCGGGACCCCCTACGAGCAGTACTTC.

The rearrangement uses TRBV5-1 and TRBJ2-7; tentatively, D is TRBD1 (5 bases). The germline CDR1 and CDR2 sequences are SGHRS and YFSETQ. CDR3 length: 12 residues. The V and J ends lost 5 bases and 6 bases respectively, with 12 bases between them. The DNA of the CDR3 is TGCGCCAGCAGGGGTCAGGGCGTCGAGCAGTACTTC. This gives the protein CASRGQGVEQYF.

In its sample, this clone was seen once. CDR3 in amino acids: CASSLGTSSSYEQYF. CDR3 bases: TGCGCCAGCAGCTTGGGGACCTCCAGCTCCTACGAGCAGTACTTC. The chain uses TRBV5-1 and TRBJ2-7; no clear D. The CDR3 has 15 amino acids. Trimming took off 0 bases at V and 0 bases at J, with 10 bases between the two ends. Germline V gene data show CDR1 as SGHRS and CDR2 as YFSETQ.

The chain couples TRBV28 to TRBJ2-1, with 9 bases aligning to TRBD2. CDR1 is MDHEN and CDR2 is SYDVKM in the germline V gene. This CDR3 has 14 amino acids. V was clipped by 10 bases and J by 3 bases; unmatched bases: 7. CDR3 in amino acids: CATRKLAGYNEQFF. The CDR3 coding sequence is TGTGCCACCAGGAAACTAGCGGGCTACAATGAGCAGTTCTTC.

This rearrangement joins TRBV5-1 to TRBJ2-3, with 7 bases aligning to TRBD2. The CDR3 is 16 amino acids. Germline V gene lookup returns CDR1 SGHRS and CDR2 YFSETQ. Trimming at V came to 0 bases and at J to 2 bases, leaving 6 bases not matched to a gene. CDR3 bases: TGCGCCAGCAGCTTGGGCCCAGCGGGAACCACAGATACGCAGTATTTT. This codes for CASSLGPAGTTDTQYF.

The V gene is TRBV4-1, the J gene TRBJ2-3; D unresolved. V shed 5 bases and J shed 6 bases, with 9 bases lying between them. The CDR3 is made up of 12 amino acids. CDR1 is MGHRA, CDR2 YSYEKL, per germline. The CDR3 bases are TGCGCCAGCAGCGCCTTGGGGGATACGCAGTATTTT. The encoded protein is CASSALGDTQYF.

The V and J genes are TRBV19 and TRBJ2-7; 7 bases are a match to TRBD1. V lost 10 bases to trimming and J lost 1 base; unmatched junction nucleotides: 10. Germline lookup yields CDR1 LNHDA and CDR2 SQIVND (reference sequence). This CDR3 is 14 amino acids long. The CDR3 sequence is CATDRAPKSYEQYF. In DNA, the CDR3 is TGTGCCACTGACAGGGCCCCCAAGTCCTACGAGCAGTACTTC.

The rearrangement uses TRBV27 and TRBJ2-2; 8 positions agree with TRBD2. V trimming: 6 bases; J trimming: 0 bases; junction bases outside the gene matches: 9. The CDR3 extends over 17 amino acids. Germline-derived CDR1 and CDR2 are MNHEY and SMNVEV (reference sequence). For the CDR3, the DNA is TGTGCCAGCAGGGAGACTAGCGCTGCCGCGAACACCGGGGAGCTGTTTTTT. It codes for CASRETSAAANTGELFF.

The chain links TRBV4-3 to TRBJ1-6; 9 nucleotides agree with TRBD1. The CDR3 sequence is 14 residues long. Germline V CDR1 and CDR2: LGHNA, YSLEER. The J segment lost 9 bases and the V segment lost 4 bases, leaving 4 bases of the junction unmatched. The DNA of the CDR3 is TGCGCCAGCAGCCCGAGACAGGGGGGTTCACCCCTCCACTTT. It specifies CASSPRQGGSPLHF.

The CDR3: CASSLSTGVGTDTQYF. CDR3 in DNA: TGTGCCAGCAGCTTGTCGACAGGGGTCGGTACAGATACGCAGTATTTT. The rearrangement uses TRBV7-3 and TRBJ2-3, with 8 bases aligning to TRBD1. The CDR3 totals 16 residues. V dropped 3 bases and J dropped 3; count of bases not matched to a gene: 8. CDR1 and CDR2 (germline): SGHTA, FQGTGA.

The J gene is TRBJ1-6, the V gene TRBV3-1 (or the pseudogene TRBV3-2); no clear D gene. Germline V lookup: CDR1 LGHDT, CDR2 YNNKEL (reference sequence). CDR3 length equals 16 residues. V lost 0 bases and J lost 7, with 13 bases in between. The CDR3 sequence: CASSQDVGVPNSPLHF. The DNA of the CDR3 is TGTGCCAGCAGCCAAGATGTCGGGGTTCCGAATTCACCCCTCCACTTT.

This clone was found once. The CDR3 loop is CASSSGGKVYGYTF. CDR3 nucleotides: TGTGCCAGCAGCAGCGGAGGGAAGGTCTATGGCTACACCTTC. This chain links TRBV5-8 with TRBJ1-2; D is unclear. V was cut by 4 bases and J by 4 bases, with 14 bases left in between. Germline lookup yields CDR1 SGHTS and CDR2 YDEGEE. The CDR3 totals 14 residues.

This chain links TRBV6-5 with TRBJ2-7; 7 bases are shared with TRBD1. From germline, CDR1 is MNHEY and CDR2 SVGAGI. Losses at the gene ends were 3 bases for V and 2 bases for J; bases not matched to a gene: 4. There are 14 residues in the CDR3. Here the CDR3 DNA reads TGTGCCAGCAGTTATCGGGACAGCGCCTACGAGCAGTACTTC. Translation: CASSYRDSAYEQYF.

This clone is a singleton in its sample. This chain links TRBV11-2 with TRBJ2-3; tentative D call: TRBD2 (6 bases). V shed 3 bases and J shed 6 bases, with 10 bases lying between them. Per germline, CDR1 SGHAT and CDR2 FQNNGV. This CDR3 comprises 13 residues. The CDR3 DNA is TGTGCCAGCAGCTTGCCGGGGGTGGATACGCAGTATTTT. It specifies CASSLPGVDTQYF.

The chain uses TRBV5-1 and TRBJ2-3; no reliable D call. Germline CDR1 reads SGHRS; CDR2 reads YFSETQ. Trimming shortened V by 2 bases and J by 0 bases, and 4 bases separated the two germline ends. CDR3 length equals 13 residues. This CDR3 reads CASSFDSTDTQYF. Written as DNA, the CDR3 is TGCGCCAGCAGCTTCGACAGCACAGATACGCAGTATTTT.

This chain joins TRBV12-3 or TRBV12-4 and TRBJ2-7, with a possible D match to TRBD1 (5 bases). The CDR3 totals 12 residues. Trimming shortened V by 2 bases and J by 4 bases, and 6 bases separated the two germline ends. CDR3 amino acids: CASSLWTYEQYF. DNA for the CDR3: TGTGCCAGCAGTTTATGGACATACGAGCAGTACTTC.

CDR3 residues: CASSQPIGRNYGYTF. The CDR3 DNA follows: TGTGCCAGCAGCCAGCCAATAGGGAGGAACTATGGCTACACCTTC. This chain uses TRBV4-2 with TRBJ1-2; no definite D call. The V end lost 3 bases, the J end lost 2 bases, and 13 bases lay between the germline ends. Germline V gene data show CDR1 as LGHNA and CDR2 as YNFKEQ. CDR3 length: 15 amino acids.

The chain couples TRBV7-3 to TRBJ1-1, with 9 bases fitting TRBD1. J gave up 1 base and V 4 bases, and 4 bases lay outside the gene matches. The CDR3 has 15 residues. CDR1 and CDR2 from the germline V gene are SGHTA and FQGTGA. The CDR3, as DNA: TGTGCCAGCAGCTCGACAGGGGGGAAGAACACTGAAGCTTTCTTT. Encoded protein: CASSSTGGKNTEAFF.

The rearrangement joins TRBV6-4 to TRBJ2-1, with 8 bases that match TRBD2. This CDR3 spans 15 amino acids. Germline V gene data show CDR1 as MRHNA and CDR2 as SNTAGT. The junction had 5 bases not matched to a gene; V was cut back by 3 bases and J by 4 bases. In nucleotides, the CDR3 is TGTGCCAGCAGTGATAGCGGGGTGGCATACAATGAGCAGTTCTTC. It translates to CASSDSGVAYNEQFF.